The entry below describes one T cell receptor beta chain. This sample was included in a study of blood T cell repertoires in COVID-19. Study context: In each case, the material was cDNA or gDNA derived from T cells, B-cell-depleted T cells, or PBMCs.

Method: immunoSEQ multiplex PCR; TCRdb's copy keeps in-frame clones and lacks some. The sample consists of under 150,000 clones, around 82% of them appearing once. The sequenced sample was peripheral blood. This TCR came from a woman aged 60 to 75 with acute or convalescent COVID-19.

The CDR3 coding sequence is TGTGCCAGCACCATATCCCCGACAGGTTCCCTGAACACTGAAGCTTTCTTT. It codes for CASTISPTGSLNTEAFF. The genes are TRBV5-5 and TRBJ1-1; D might be TRBD1 (6 bases). The CDR3 sequence is 17 residues long. The V end lost 6 bases, the J end lost 0 bases, and 21 bases lay between the germline ends. Germline V lookup: CDR1 SGHKS, CDR2 YYEKEE (reference sequence).